These 27 T cell receptor beta chains originate from one sample sequenced in a study of shared clonotypes between healthy human individuals. Sequencing was performed with immunoSEQ multiplex PCR; in TCRdb, only in-frame clones are kept and a portion is missing. Among just over 2,000,000 clones, 95% were seen once, and the ten largest hold 0.1% to 0.15%. Sequences were obtained from naive CD4+ T cells sorted from blood. The subset here: CD45RA+ positively selected. The receptors here all came from a man between 18 and 29 years old in good health.

This chain joins TRBV10-3 and TRBJ1-1; 7 nucleotides match TRBD1. V lost 6 bases, J lost 4 bases, and 5 bases stayed unmatched. The CDR3 length is 13 residues. Germline V lookup: CDR1 ENHRY, CDR2 SYGVKD. CDR3 protein: CAISRQGSTEAFF. CDR3 DNA: TGTGCCATCAGCCGACAGGGAAGCACTGAAGCTTTCTTT.

The V call is TRBV7-2, the J call TRBJ2-1, with 10 bases lining up with TRBD2. The germline gives CDR1 SGHTA, CDR2 FQGNSA. This CDR3 comprises 17 residues. V was clipped by 2 bases and J by 6 bases; unmatched bases: 10. Here the CDR3 reads CASSLRWASGSGNEQFF. In nucleotides, the CDR3 is TGTGCCAGCAGCTTAAGGTGGGCTAGCGGGAGCGGCAATGAGCAGTTCTTC.

This chain uses TRBV7-8 with TRBJ2-1; a possible D gene is TRBD2 (6 bases). The CDR3 runs 16 residues. Germline CDR1 SGHVS, CDR2 FQNEAQ. V lost 4 bases and J 0 bases, leaving 13 bases between the germline ends. The CDR3 sequence: CASSYGLLSSYNEQFF. CDR3 in DNA: TGTGCCAGCAGCTATGGACTACTCAGCTCCTACAATGAGCAGTTCTTC. Together with reference TRBV7-8 and TRBJ2-1, the CDR3 gives the full variable domain: GAGVSQSPRYKVAKRGQDVALRCDPISGHVSLFWYQQALGQGPEFLTYFQNEAQLDKSGLPSDRFFAERPEGSVSTLKIQRTQQEDSAVYLCASSYGLLSSYNEQFFGPGTRLTVL.

The chain joins TRBV5-5 to TRBJ1-2, with D possibly matching TRBD1 (5 bases). CDR3 length: 15 amino acids. Trimming removed 2 bases at V and 0 bases at J, with 11 bases between. The germline gives CDR1 SGHKS, CDR2 YYEKEE (reference sequence). The CDR3 spells CASSLWDGANYGYTF. For the CDR3, the DNA is TGTGCCAGCAGCTTATGGGACGGAGCTAACTATGGCTACACCTTC.

This chain connects TRBV7-6 to TRBJ2-5; 9 nucleotides line up with TRBD2. CDR3 length: 16 amino acids. J was trimmed by 2 bases and V by 5 bases; bases with no gene match: 9. CDR1 and CDR2 from the germline V gene are SGHVS and FNYEAQ. CDR3 region: CASSNRAGGKQETQYF. The CDR3 DNA follows: TGTGCCAGCAGCAACCGGGCGGGGGGGAAGCAAGAGACCCAGTACTTC.

About this clone: The sample contains more than one DNA sequence encoding this CDR3. The genes are TRBV12-5 and TRBJ1-1; D uncertain. CDR1 and CDR2 from the germline V gene are LGHNT and FRNRAP. This CDR3 contains 13 residues. V shed 3 bases and J shed 0 bases, with 5 bases lying between them. The DNA of the CDR3 is TGTGCTAGTGGTTTTGGGATGAACACTGAAGCTTTCTTT. It is translated as CASGFGMNTEAFF.

This chain connects TRBV5-8 to TRBJ1-1, with D possibly TRBD1 on 6 matching bases. Germline V gives CDR1 SGHTS, CDR2 YDEGEE. The V and J ends lost 2 bases and 6 bases respectively, with 8 bases between them. The CDR3 contains 12 residues. CDR3 bases: TGTGCCAGCAGCTTCAGGGGATCTGAAGCTTTCTTT. Translating gives CASSFRGSEAFF.

The CDR3 loop is CASSPRTAGANVLTF. The CDR3 region has the DNA TGTGCCAGCAGCCCACGGACAGCTGGGGCCAACGTCCTGACTTTC. The V call is TRBV7-9, the J call TRBJ2-6, with a possible D match to TRBD1 (6 bases). Trimming cost V 5 bases and J 2 bases, with 10 bases left between them. Germline V gene lookup returns CDR1 SEHNR and CDR2 FQNEAQ (reference sequence). There are 15 residues in the CDR3.

The chain couples TRBV30 to TRBJ2-7; D remains unclear. CDR3 length equals 12 residues. The germline gives CDR1 GTSNPN, CDR2 SVGIG (reference sequence). V was pared by 0 bases and J by 3 bases, with 6 bases between. DNA of the CDR3: TGTGCCTGGAGTGTACGCGTCTACGAGCAGTACTTC. It translates to CAWSVRVYEQYF.

The chain uses TRBV10-3 and TRBJ1-4; D is possibly TRBD1 (5 bases). This CDR3 has 11 amino acids. Germline values: CDR1 ENHRY, CDR2 SYGVKD. Trimming left V 10 bases short and J 4 bases short, with 7 bases between. CDR3 region: CATQGNEKLFF. Written as DNA, the CDR3 is TGTGCCACCCAGGGTAATGAAAAACTGTTTTTT.

Only one count was recorded for this clone. The chain uses TRBV6-6 and TRBJ1-1; 8 nucleotides line up with TRBD1. V trimming: 5 bases; J trimming: 6 bases; junction bases outside the gene matches: 11. The CDR3 runs 15 residues. In germline, CDR1 is MNHNY, CDR2 SVGAGI (reference sequence). CDR3 DNA sequence: TGTGCCAGCAGTCCTACCCCCGGGACAGGTCCTGAAGCTTTCTTT. Amino acid sequence: CASSPTPGTGPEAFF.

The genes are TRBV7-8 and TRBJ2-1; unclear D gene. The CDR3 is made up of 14 amino acids. CDR1 and CDR2 (germline): SGHVS, FQNEAQ. Trimming shortened V by 1 base and J by 10 bases, and 14 bases separated the two germline ends. CDR3: CASSLVNSAAEQFF. The CDR3 coding sequence is TGTGCCAGCAGCTTAGTAAACTCCGCGGCCGAGCAGTTCTTC.

A word on this clone: This CDR3 is also generated by other DNA sequences in the sample. The chain links TRBV5-1 to TRBJ2-7; 9 bases align to TRBD2. Germline loops: CDR1 SGHRS, CDR2 YFSETQ. The CDR3 is made up of 14 amino acids. After removal of 4 bases from V and 1 base from J, the junction contained 3 bases not matched to a gene. CDR3 amino acids: CASSPTSGSYEQYF. DNA of the CDR3: TGCGCCAGCAGCCCCACTAGCGGGTCCTACGAGCAGTACTTC.

Regarding this clone: Other DNA sequences within the sample encode an identical CDR3. The CDR3 region is CASSTGSTDTQYF. The CDR3 nucleotides read TGCGCCAGCAGTACGGGTAGCACAGATACGCAGTATTTT. The V call is TRBV5-1, the J call TRBJ2-3, with D unresolved. Trimming removed 5 bases from V and 0 bases from J, with 7 bases in between. Germline V CDR1 and CDR2: SGHRS, YFSETQ. The CDR3 runs 13 residues.

The chain uses TRBV5-1 and TRBJ1-1, with D tentatively TRBD1 (5 bases). The CDR3 totals 16 residues. The V gene's germline CDR1 is SGHRS and CDR2 YFSETQ. V lost 0 bases, J lost 1 base, and 13 bases lay in between. CDR3 nucleotide sequence: TGCGCCAGCAGCTTGGGAGGACACATCCGGAACACTGAAGCTTTCTTT. Its protein product is CASSLGGHIRNTEAFF.

Worth noting for this clone: One end of the junction does not line up with germline, which may come from a read error. The chain recombines TRBV30 with TRBJ1-1; TRBD1 matches 8 bases. The germline V gene has CDR1 GTSNPN and CDR2 SVGIG (reference sequence). This CDR3 region has 15 residues. The DNA for the CDR3 is TGTGCCTGGACAGGTACCCGGACAGGGAACGCTGAAGCTTTCTTT. It translates to CAWTGTRTGNAEAFF.

The chain recombines TRBV7-2 with TRBJ2-2, with 9 bases lining up with TRBD1. The V and J ends lost 4 bases and 4 bases, in that order; junction bases with no gene match: 7. The CDR3 runs to 16 residues. Looked up from germline, CDR1 is SGHTA and CDR2 is FQGNSA. Here the CDR3 DNA reads TGTGCCAGCAGCTCTGGACAGGGGATTTCCACCGGGGAGCTGTTTTTT. Protein sequence: CASSSGQGISTGELFF.

J is TRBJ2-7 and V is TRBV7-9, with a possible D match to TRBD1 (6 bases). The germline V gene has CDR1 SEHNR and CDR2 FQNEAQ (reference sequence). Trimming took 2 bases from V and 4 from J, leaving 15 bases between them. The CDR3 spans 15 residues. The CDR3 here is CASSLRPDSEYEQYF. The DNA for the CDR3 is TGTGCCAGCAGCTTACGCCCGGACAGTGAATACGAGCAGTACTTC.

This clone was seen once. The chain links TRBV11-3 to TRBJ2-1; D not certain. CDR1 is SGHNT and CDR2 is YENEEA in the germline V gene. The V and J ends lost 4 bases and 8 bases respectively, with 15 bases between them. The CDR3 has 14 residues. CDR3 sequence: CASSSDPERDEQFF. DNA of the CDR3: TGTGCCAGCAGCTCAGACCCAGAAAGGGATGAGCAGTTCTTC.

V is TRBV27 and J is TRBJ1-5; maybe TRBD1 (6 bases). Trimming pared 8 bases from V and 6 bases from J, leaving 14 bases between. The CDR3 length is 13 residues. The germline V gene has CDR1 MNHEY and CDR2 SMNVEV (reference sequence). CDR3 residues: CASSRQAFQPQHF. The CDR3 DNA follows: TGTGCCAGCTCCCGACAGGCTTTTCAGCCCCAGCATTTT.

The chain couples TRBV7-6 to TRBJ1-2; unclear D gene. Germline CDR1 and CDR2: SGHVS and FNYEAQ. With 5 bases removed from V and 2 bases from J, the gap between germline ends came to 12 bases. CDR3 size: 14 residues. CDR3 protein: CASSPPGANYGYTF. The CDR3 nucleotides read TGTGCCAGCAGCCCGCCGGGCGCCAACTATGGCTACACCTTC. Full variable domain (remainder filled in from reference TRBV7-6 and TRBJ1-2): GAGVSQSPRYKVTKRGQDVALRCDPISGHVSLYWYRQALGQGPEFLTYFNYEAQQDKSGLPNDRFSAERPEGSISTLTIQRTEQRDSAMYRCASSPPGANYGYTFGSGTRLTVV.

As to this clone: Being one base from a much bigger clone, this may be a read error. The sample carries other DNA sequences with the same CDR3. This chain connects TRBV7-9 to TRBJ1-1; perhaps TRBD1 as D (5 bases). CDR3 length: 12 residues. Germline V gene sequence: CDR1 SEHNR, CDR2 FQNEAQ (reference sequence). The V end lost 5 bases, the J end lost 1 base, and 5 bases lay between the germline ends. CDR3 region: CASSQGNTEAFF. Written as DNA, the CDR3 is TGTGCCAGCAGCCAGGGGAACACTGAAGCTTTCTTT.

The chain is built from TRBV4-1 and TRBJ2-5; D is uncertain. V gave up 1 base and J gave up 3 bases, with 12 bases separating them. This CDR3 has 15 residues. Germline V gives CDR1 MGHRA, CDR2 YSYEKL. CDR3 region: CASSQAQWIEETQYF. The CDR3 bases are TGCGCCAGCAGCCAAGCCCAATGGATAGAAGAGACCCAGTACTTC.

This chain links TRBV29-1 with TRBJ2-5; D is perhaps TRBD1 or TRBD2 (5 bases each). The germline V gene encodes CDR1 SQVTM and CDR2 ANQGSEA. The V end lost 6 bases, the J end lost 5 bases, and 22 bases lay between the germline ends. CDR3 length: 15 amino acids. The CDR3 region is CSVLSPGLGAETQYF. The CDR3 DNA sequence: TGCAGCGTCCTTTCCCCCGGACTTGGGGCGGAGACCCAGTACTTC.

This sequence joins TRBV28 and TRBJ1-4; unclear D gene. V lost 6 bases to trimming and J lost 7 bases, with 12 bases between them. This CDR3 is 13 amino acids long. Germline V gene data show CDR1 as MDHEN and CDR2 as SYDVKM. CDR3 in DNA: TGTGCCAGCAGCTTCACTAAGGGTGAAAAACTGTTTTTT. As protein: CASSFTKGEKLFF.

The gene calls are TRBV5-6 and TRBJ2-5, with 7 bases matching TRBD2. CDR1 is SGHDT and CDR2 is YYEEEE in the germline V gene. The V segment lost 2 bases and the J segment 6 bases; nucleotides outside the gene matches: 4. The CDR3 is 13 residues long. The CDR3 is CASSFFGGKTQYF. For the CDR3, the DNA is TGTGCCAGCAGCTTTTTCGGGGGGAAGACCCAGTACTTC.

The chain employs TRBV5-1 and TRBJ2-3, with TRBD2 matching 8 bases. The germline gives CDR1 SGHRS, CDR2 YFSETQ. V shed 8 bases and J 3 bases; nucleotides not matched to a gene: 11. This CDR3 is 15 amino acids long. The CDR3 DNA follows: TGCGCCAGTACCACCGGGGGACTAGTGACAGATACGCAGTATTTT. Amino acids: CASTTGGLVTDTQYF.